The sample holds one count of the clone carrying this T cell receptor beta chain. Its antigen is not known. Germline CDR1 reads LGHNA; CDR2 reads YSLEER. CDR3 length: 15 residues. V was clipped by 1 base and J by 12 bases, with 19 bases between them. The data belong to a study of blood T cells in healthy people across ages. General study results and limits: Compared with aged donors, long-lived donors showed fewer expanded clones, suggesting selection. Age brought a roughly linear fall in TCR beta diversity measured per million T cells.

Primers used in a second PCR of roughly 6 to 12 cycles were a sample-barcoded 5' primer and a J-beta primer mix. Each cDNA molecule carried a tag from a template-switch adaptor that contained 12 random nucleotides. TCRdb reprocessed the 5' RACE reads via MiXCR and lists one record per CDR3 protein. The sample carries 1,500,000 or so distinct CDR3 sequences, 55% to 75% recorded once. Sequenced sample: blood. This sequence was found in a man aged 18 to 35 in good health. V usage is TRBV4-3 and J usage is TRBJ2-1; D unresolved. The CDR3 DNA sequence: TGCGCCAGCAGCCAAGTGGATGGCTCCTTAGGCAGGCAGTTCTTC. The encoded protein is CASSQVDGSLGRQFF.